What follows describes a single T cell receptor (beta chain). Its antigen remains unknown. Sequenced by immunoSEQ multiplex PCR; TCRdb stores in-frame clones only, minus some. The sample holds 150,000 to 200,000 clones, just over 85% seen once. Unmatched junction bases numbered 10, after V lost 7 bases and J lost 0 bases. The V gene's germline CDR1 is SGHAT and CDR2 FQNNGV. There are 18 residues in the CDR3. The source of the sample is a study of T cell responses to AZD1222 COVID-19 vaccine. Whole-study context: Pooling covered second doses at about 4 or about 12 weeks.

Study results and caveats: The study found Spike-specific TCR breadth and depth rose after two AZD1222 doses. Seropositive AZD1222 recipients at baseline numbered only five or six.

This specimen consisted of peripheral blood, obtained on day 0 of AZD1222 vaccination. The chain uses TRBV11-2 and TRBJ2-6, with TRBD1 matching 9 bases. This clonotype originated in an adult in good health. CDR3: CASMAGTGKSSGANVLTF. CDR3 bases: TGTGCCAGCATGGCAGGGACAGGGAAGAGCTCTGGGGCCAACGTCCTGACTTTC.